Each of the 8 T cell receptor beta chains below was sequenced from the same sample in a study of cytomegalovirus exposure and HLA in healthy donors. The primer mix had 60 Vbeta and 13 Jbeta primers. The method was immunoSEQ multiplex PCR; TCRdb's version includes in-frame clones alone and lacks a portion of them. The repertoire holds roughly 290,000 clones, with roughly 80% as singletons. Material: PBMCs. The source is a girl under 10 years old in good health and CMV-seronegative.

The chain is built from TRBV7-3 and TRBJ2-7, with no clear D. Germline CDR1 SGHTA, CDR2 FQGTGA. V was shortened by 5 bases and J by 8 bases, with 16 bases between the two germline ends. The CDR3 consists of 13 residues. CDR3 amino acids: CASSPTGAQKQYF. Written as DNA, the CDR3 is TGTGCCAGCAGCCCCACGGGTGCCCAGAAGCAGTACTTC.

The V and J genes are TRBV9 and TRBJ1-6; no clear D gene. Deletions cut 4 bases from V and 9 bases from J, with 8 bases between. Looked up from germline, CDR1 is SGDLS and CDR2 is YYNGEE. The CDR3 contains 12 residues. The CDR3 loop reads CASSFSGSPLHF. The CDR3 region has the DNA TGTGCCAGCAGCTTTTCGGGTTCACCCCTCCACTTT. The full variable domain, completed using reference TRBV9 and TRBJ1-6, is DSGVTQTPKHLITATGQRVTLRCSPRSGDLSVYWYQQSLDQGLQFLIQYYNGEERAKGNILERFSAQQFPDLHSELNLSSLELGDSALYFCASSFSGSPLHFGNGTRLTVT.

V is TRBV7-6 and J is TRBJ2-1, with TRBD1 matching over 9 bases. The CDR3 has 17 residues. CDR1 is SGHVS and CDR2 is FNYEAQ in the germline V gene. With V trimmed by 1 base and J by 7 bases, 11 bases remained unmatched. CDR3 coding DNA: TGTGCCAGCAGCTTAGGCGGGGGACAGGGAATCTTGAATGAGCAGTTCTTC. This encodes CASSLGGGQGILNEQFF.

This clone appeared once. In DNA form, the CDR3 reads TGTGCCAGCAGTTCAGGACAGTTTAACTATGGCTACACCTTC. Amino acids: CASSSGQFNYGYTF. The chain couples TRBV6-5 to TRBJ1-2; D might be TRBD1 (6 bases). Germline loops: CDR1 MNHEY, CDR2 SVGAGI. Trimming removed 4 bases from V and 1 base from J, with 10 bases in between. There are 14 residues in the CDR3.

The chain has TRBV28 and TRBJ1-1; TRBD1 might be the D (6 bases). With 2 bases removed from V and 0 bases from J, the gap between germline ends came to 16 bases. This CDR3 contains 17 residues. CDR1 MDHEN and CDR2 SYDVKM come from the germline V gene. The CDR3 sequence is CASSLIGQYGMNTEAFF. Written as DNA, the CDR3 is TGTGCCAGCAGTTTAATAGGACAGTACGGAATGAACACTGAAGCTTTCTTT.

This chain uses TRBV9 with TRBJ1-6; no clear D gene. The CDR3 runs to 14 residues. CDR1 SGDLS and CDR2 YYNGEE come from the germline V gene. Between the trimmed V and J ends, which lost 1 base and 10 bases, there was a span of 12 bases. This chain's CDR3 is CASSVSVLESPLHF. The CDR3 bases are TGTGCCAGCAGCGTATCCGTTCTGGAGTCACCCCTCCACTTT.

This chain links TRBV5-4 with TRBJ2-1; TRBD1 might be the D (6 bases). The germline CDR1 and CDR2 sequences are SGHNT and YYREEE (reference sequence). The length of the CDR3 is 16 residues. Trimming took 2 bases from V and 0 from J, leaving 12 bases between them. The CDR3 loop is CASSLQGRGSYNEQFF. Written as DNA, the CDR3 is TGTGCCAGCAGCTTACAGGGTCGAGGCTCCTACAATGAGCAGTTCTTC.

The CDR3 DNA follows: TGTGCCAGCAGCGTAGACCGCGGAGCTAGCTCCTACGAGCAGTACTTC. It codes for CASSVDRGASSYEQYF. The chain carries TRBV9 and TRBJ2-7, with D uncertain. V lost 0 bases and J lost 0, with 13 bases in between. The CDR3 covers 16 residues. Germline CDR1 and CDR2: SGDLS and YYNGEE. Drawing the rest from reference TRBV9 and TRBJ2-7, the complete variable domain is DSGVTQTPKHLITATGQRVTLRCSPRSGDLSVYWYQQSLDQGLQFLIQYYNGEERAKGNILERFSAQQFPDLHSELNLSSLELGDSALYFCASSVDRGASSYEQYFGPGTRLTVT.